This T cell receptor beta chain was documented in a study of T cells after yellow fever vaccination. Notes on the study in general: The secondary T-cell response peaked on day 5, not day 15, but was weaker. Subsequent booster samples again held most clones from primary vaccination (roughly 95% CD4, 85% to 90% CD8). Abundant bulk-derived clonotypes could contaminate FACS-sorted repertoires.

Remarks on this clonotype: What it binds is not known.

Per germline, CDR1 MNHEY and CDR2 SVGAGI. The V end lost 0 bases, the J end lost 7 bases, and 9 bases lay between the germline ends. The CDR3 runs 13 residues. For TCR, cDNA came from 5'RACE template switching, which added a universal primer site and UMIs. TCRdb re-called the 5' RACE reads with MiXCR, one entry per CDR3 protein. This sample yields roughly 350,000 distinct CDR3 sequences, of which over 4% are seen a single time; about 22% belongs to the top ten. The V gene is TRBV6-5, the J gene TRBJ1-2; TRBD1 is a possible D gene (5 bases). The source is a man younger than 30 who received the YFV17D yellow fever vaccine. Sample: PBMCs, taken 5 days after the yellow fever booster vaccination. The CDR3 DNA follows: TGTGCCAGCAGTTACTCCAGGGTGGCTGGCTACACCTTC. This sequence encodes CASSYSRVAGYTF.